This T cell receptor beta chain derives from a study of cytomegalovirus exposure and HLA in healthy donors. Turning to the study itself: The 120 validation repertoires, a later analysis reported, used the same platform as the roughly 660 repertoires from the first cohort.

Libraries were prepared by immunoSEQ multiplex PCR; TCRdb keeps only in-frame clonotypes and omits some of them. The profile shows roughly 330,000 clones, roughly 87% of them singletons. The CDR3 consists of 13 residues. Germline values: CDR1 SGHRS, CDR2 YFSETQ. V lost 3 bases to trimming and J lost 2 bases, with 8 bases between them. Regarding the study as a whole: In vitro experiments confirmed that a few CMV-associated chains were specific for CMV antigens.

With regard to this clone: Its antigen is still unknown.

The V gene is TRBV5-1, the J gene TRBJ2-5; the D gene is possibly TRBD1 (6 bases). The TCR originated in a woman under 40 in good health and CMV-seropositive. The sample taken for sequencing was PBMCs. For the CDR3, the DNA is TGCGCCAGCAGCTCAGGGGCTCAAGAGACCCAGTACTTC. This sequence encodes CASSSGAQETQYF.